This T cell receptor beta chain was found in a study of shared clonotypes between healthy human individuals. Study as a whole: Three men and a couple of women, aged 18 to 49, were donors.

Germline lookup yields CDR1 SNHLY and CDR2 FYNNEI. CDR3 length equals 17 residues. The V and J ends lost 6 bases and 3 bases, in that order; junction bases with no gene match: 14. Whole-study findings and limits: Generally, estimated richness proved larger in naive subsets than it did in memory subsets.

Naive CD8 cells, CD45RO-negative and positively selected for CCR7, excluded terminally differentiated effector memory CD45RA+ cells. Profiled with immunoSEQ multiplex PCR; TCRdb holds only in-frame clones, not every one. This sample has more than 2 million clones; approximately 94% occur once, and the top ten carry around 1.1%. About this clone: The antigen is undetermined.

The genes are TRBV2 and TRBJ2-1; 7 bases align to TRBD2. The specimen sequenced was naive CD8+ T cells sorted from blood. The source of this sequence is a man aged 18 to 29 in good health. The CDR3 DNA follows: TGTGCCAGCAGGGAACTCGGACTAGTCAGTCACTACAATGAGCAGTTCTTC. This codes for CASRELGLVSHYNEQFF.